Below are 30 T cell receptor beta chains sequenced from a single sample in a study of T-cell memory formation after mild COVID-19. TCRdb passed the 5' RACE reads through MiXCR, listing each CDR3 protein once. The profile shows about 310,000 distinct CDR3 sequences, roughly a fifth of them singletons. Sequencing input: PBMCs or a T cell subset sorted from them (not recorded which). These receptor sequences come from a man between 18 and 29 years old who had mild COVID-19 (a few samples of this study predate the infection). Cell type and time point are not known.

This clonotype has a handful of counts. The chain carries TRBV11-2 and TRBJ2-7; no clear D gene. Trimming took 5 bases from V and 7 from J, leaving 15 bases between them. CDR3 length: 13 residues. Germline V gives CDR1 SGHAT, CDR2 FQNNGV. In nucleotides, the CDR3 is TGTGCCAGCAGCCCGTGGGTGGATGGTGAGCAGTACTTC. Encoded protein: CASSPWVDGEQYF. Looking up the rest from reference TRBV11-2 and TRBJ2-7 gives the full variable domain: EAGVAQSPRYKIIEKRQSVAFWCNPISGHATLYWYQQILGQGPKLLIQFQNNGVVDDSQLPKDRFSAERLKGVDSTLKIQPAKLEDSAVYLCASSPWVDGEQYFGPGTRLTVT.

The sample holds a few counts of this clonotype. This rearrangement joins TRBV5-1 to TRBJ2-1, with D unclear. Germline V CDR1 and CDR2: SGHRS, YFSETQ. CDR3 length: 12 residues. V was trimmed by 4 bases and J by 9 bases, leaving 11 bases between them. In DNA, the CDR3 is TGCGCCAGCAGCGGAGAAGTAGGTGAGCAGTTCTTC. It yields the protein CASSGEVGEQFF. Full variable domain (rest looked up from reference TRBV5-1 and TRBJ2-1): KAGVTQTPRYLIKTRGQQVTLSCSPISGHRSVSWYQQTPGQGLQFLFEYFSETQRNKGNFPGRFSGRQFSNSRSEMNVSTLELGDSALYLCASSGEVGEQFFGPGTRLTVL.

This clonotype was observed a few times. The rearrangement joins TRBV10-3 to TRBJ2-5; TRBD2 aligns across 8 bases. The CDR3 runs to 14 residues. Germline trimming cut 8 bases from V and 2 bases from J; bases unmatched to any gene: 7. Per the germline V gene, CDR1 is ENHRY and CDR2 is SYGVKD. The CDR3 DNA sequence: TGTGCCATCGGGGCGGGGGGATCGCAAGAGACCCAGTACTTC. This codes for CAIGAGGSQETQYF.

The chain is built from TRBV10-2 and TRBJ2-7; D is possibly TRBD1 or TRBD2 (6 bases each). Trimming stripped 8 bases from V and 6 bases from J, with 17 bases between. Per the germline V gene, CDR1 is WSHSY and CDR2 is SAAADI. The CDR3 sequence is 13 residues long. The CDR3 loop reads CASVSFGGGEQYF. As DNA, the CDR3 is TGCGCCAGCGTATCATTCGGGGGCGGCGAGCAGTACTTC.

This chain uses TRBV4-3 with TRBJ2-7; D perhaps matches TRBD1 (6 bases). V dropped 1 base and J dropped 2 bases, with 12 bases sitting between them. CDR1 LGHNA and CDR2 YSLEER come from the germline V gene. The CDR3 length is 15 residues. The CDR3, as DNA: TGCGCCAGCAGCCAAGCCACAGGGAGACCCTACGAGCAGTACTTC. Translation: CASSQATGRPYEQYF.

This clonotype was detected a few times. The chain employs TRBV11-2 and TRBJ1-5; tentative D call: TRBD1 (6 bases). Trimming removed 1 base from V and 4 bases from J, with 11 bases in between. The CDR3 has 15 residues. From germline, CDR1 is SGHAT and CDR2 FQNNGV. The CDR3 DNA follows: TGTGCCAGCAGCTTAGGTATACAGGGAAATCAGCCCCAGCATTTT. As protein: CASSLGIQGNQPQHF. The entire variable domain, with the rest obtained from reference TRBV11-2 and TRBJ1-5, is as follows: EAGVAQSPRYKIIEKRQSVAFWCNPISGHATLYWYQQILGQGPKLLIQFQNNGVVDDSQLPKDRFSAERLKGVDSTLKIQPAKLEDSAVYLCASSLGIQGNQPQHFGDGTRLSIL.

This clonotype was seen a few times. This chain connects TRBV24-1 to TRBJ1-1, with no clear D. The CDR3 extends over 13 amino acids. CDR1 and CDR2 from the germline V gene are KGHDR and SFDVKD. V was trimmed by 2 bases and J by 7 bases, leaving 10 bases between them. Here the CDR3 reads CATSDSNTVEAFF. The CDR3 bases are TGTGCCACCAGTGATTCCAACACAGTTGAAGCTTTCTTT.

V usage is TRBV20-1 and J usage is TRBJ1-1, with a tentative D call TRBD1 (6 bases). CDR1 is DFQATT and CDR2 is SNEGSKA in the germline V gene (reference sequence). This CDR3 comprises 13 residues. V lost 2 bases, J lost 7 bases, and 14 bases lay in between. CDR3 bases: TGCAGTGCTAGACCTGCCGGACAGTATGAAGCTTTCTTT. Its translation: CSARPAGQYEAFF.

The V call is TRBV7-9, the J call TRBJ1-4; perhaps TRBD1 as D (6 bases). This CDR3 region has 14 residues. V lost 7 bases, J lost 7 bases, and 16 bases lay in between. From germline, CDR1 is SEHNR and CDR2 FQNEAQ (reference sequence). The CDR3 loop is CASNSGGPSEKLFF. The CDR3, as DNA: TGTGCCAGCAACTCGGGGGGGCCGAGTGAAAAACTGTTTTTT.

This clonotype was seen a handful of times. This chain uses TRBV12-5 with TRBJ2-3; D perhaps matches TRBD2 (5 bases). The germline V gene encodes CDR1 LGHNT and CDR2 FRNRAP. This CDR3 is 12 amino acids long. V was shortened by 4 bases and J by 6 bases, with 8 bases between the two germline ends. CDR3 bases: TGTGCTAGTGGTTCTCGGGATGATACGCAGTATTTT. It yields the protein CASGSRDDTQYF.

V usage is TRBV11-2 and J usage is TRBJ2-2, with 8 bases matching TRBD2. Germline V gene sequence: CDR1 SGHAT, CDR2 FQNNGV. The V gene end was trimmed by 2 bases and the J gene end by 6 bases; junction bases not matched to a gene: 14. The CDR3 spans 18 residues. CDR3 bases: TGTGCCAGCAGCTTATTTCGGGAGGGGACGGGGTTGGCCGGGGAGCTGTTTTTT. It codes for CASSLFREGTGLAGELFF. The entire variable domain, with the rest obtained from reference TRBV11-2 and TRBJ2-2, is as follows: EAGVAQSPRYKIIEKRQSVAFWCNPISGHATLYWYQQILGQGPKLLIQFQNNGVVDDSQLPKDRFSAERLKGVDSTLKIQPAKLEDSAVYLCASSLFREGTGLAGELFFGEGSRLTVL.

This clonotype was counted between two and nine times. V usage is TRBV6-5 and J usage is TRBJ2-3; 9 positions agree with TRBD1. The CDR3 consists of 17 residues. In germline, CDR1 is MNHEY, CDR2 SVGAGI. J was trimmed by 5 bases and V by 6 bases; bases with no gene match: 15. CDR3 loop: CASRAEDRTGEGDTQYF. The CDR3 DNA follows: TGTGCCAGCAGGGCTGAAGATAGGACAGGGGAGGGAGATACGCAGTATTTT.

V gene TRBV3-1 combines with J gene TRBJ2-3; 7 nucleotides match TRBD2. This CDR3 has 15 residues. Germline V gives CDR1 LGHDT, CDR2 YNNKEL (reference sequence). The J segment lost 0 bases and the V segment lost 2 bases, leaving 2 bases of the junction unmatched. CDR3 DNA sequence: TGTGCCAGCAGCCAAAGCGGGGAGAGCACAGATACGCAGTATTTT. This sequence encodes CASSQSGESTDTQYF.

J is TRBJ1-6 and V is TRBV7-9; 7 nucleotides match TRBD1. Germline loops: CDR1 SEHNR, CDR2 FQNEAQ (reference sequence). V was clipped by 4 bases and J by 11 bases; unmatched bases: 5. This CDR3 comprises 13 residues. In DNA form, the CDR3 reads TGTGCCAGCAGCTCGGGACAGAGGACACCCCTCCACTTT. Its translation is CASSSGQRTPLHF.

This clonotype was seen a handful of times. The rearrangement joins TRBV6-6 to TRBJ2-7, with D possibly being TRBD1 or TRBD2 (5 bases each). CDR1 is MNHNY, CDR2 SVGAGI, per germline (reference sequence). V was pared by 7 bases and J by 5 bases, with 9 bases between. This CDR3 region has 11 residues. The CDR3 sequence is CASIRGHEQYF. The CDR3 DNA follows: TGTGCCAGCATTAGGGGACACGAGCAGTACTTC.

The chain uses TRBV11-2 and TRBJ2-5; no definite D call. This CDR3 region has 15 residues. CDR1 SGHAT and CDR2 FQNNGV come from the germline V gene. The V end lost 3 bases, the J end lost 1 base, and 12 bases lay between the germline ends. The CDR3 DNA reads as TGTGCCAGCAGCTTTGGCAGCCTCCTCCAAGAGACCCAGTACTTC. It yields the protein CASSFGSLLQETQYF.

V and J are TRBV12-3 or TRBV12-4 and TRBJ1-3; TRBD1 aligns across 8 bases. After removal of 7 bases from V and 4 bases from J, the junction contained 9 bases not matched to a gene. CDR3 length: 15 residues. CDR3 sequence: CASTSQGVIGNTIYF. CDR3 nucleotides: TGTGCCAGCACTTCACAGGGGGTAATAGGAAACACCATATATTTT.

This clonotype was detected many times. The CDR3 spells CASSLVIDHNEQFF. Written as DNA, the CDR3 is TGTGCCAGCAGCTTAGTAATCGACCACAATGAGCAGTTCTTC. The rearrangement uses TRBV11-2 and TRBJ2-1; D not certain. V lost 1 base and J lost 5, with 9 bases in between. This CDR3 comprises 14 residues. Looked up from germline, CDR1 is SGHAT and CDR2 is FQNNGV.

This clonotype was recorded many times. The rearrangement uses TRBV5-1 and TRBJ2-5; D remains ambiguous. Looked up from germline, CDR1 is SGHRS and CDR2 is YFSETQ. The CDR3 spans 16 residues. V lost 0 bases, J lost 4 bases, and 16 bases lay in between. CDR3 in DNA: TGCGCCAGCAGCTTGGATCCCGGCCAGAAGGGAGAGACCCAGTACTTC. It codes for CASSLDPGQKGETQYF.

This rearrangement joins TRBV12-3 or TRBV12-4 to TRBJ1-5; D is possibly TRBD1 (6 bases). V was shortened by 5 bases and J by 7 bases, with 15 bases between the two germline ends. CDR3 size: 14 residues. The DNA of the CDR3 is TGTGCCAGCAGTACGTCCGGGGGCCGCCAGCCCCAGCATTTT. Amino acid sequence: CASSTSGGRQPQHF.

The chain uses TRBV12-3 or TRBV12-4 and TRBJ1-5, with D uncertain. The CDR3 covers 15 residues. The germline V and J ends were trimmed by 1 base and 3 bases, with 10 bases remaining between them. The CDR3 region is CASSLGGNTNQPQHF. The DNA of the CDR3 is TGTGCCAGCAGTTTAGGAGGGAATACCAATCAGCCCCAGCATTTT.

V and J are TRBV30 and TRBJ2-3, with a tentative D call TRBD1 (7 bases). The CDR3 consists of 14 residues. Per the germline V gene, CDR1 is GTSNPN and CDR2 is SVGIG (reference sequence). Trimming shortened V by 3 bases and J by 4 bases, and 14 bases separated the two germline ends. The CDR3 loop reads CAWRSGGPPDTQYF. Here the CDR3 DNA reads TGTGCCTGGAGGTCAGGGGGGCCGCCAGATACGCAGTATTTT.

This clonotype occurred a few times. The chain uses TRBV12-3 or TRBV12-4 and TRBJ1-5, with TRBD1 matching over 8 bases. V shed 4 bases, J shed 4 bases, and the junction held 3 bases outside the gene matches. The CDR3 contains 14 residues. CDR3: CASSSGGWNQPQHF. CDR3 in DNA: TGTGCCAGCAGTTCAGGGGGCTGGAATCAGCCCCAGCATTTT.

This clonotype was counted only a few times. V gene TRBV6-5 combines with J gene TRBJ1-2; D is unresolved. The CDR3 covers 13 residues. The germline V gene has CDR1 MNHEY and CDR2 SVGAGI. V lost 2 bases and J 4 bases, leaving 8 bases between the germline ends. CDR3 loop: CASSYDAFYGYTF. The CDR3 bases are TGTGCCAGCAGTTACGATGCCTTCTATGGCTACACCTTC.

This clonotype was counted ten times or more. V and J are TRBV7-9 and TRBJ1-5, with no clear D. The CDR3 has 13 residues. V dropped 5 bases and J dropped 0 bases, with 5 bases sitting between them. Germline V lookup: CDR1 SEHNR, CDR2 FQNEAQ (reference sequence). CDR3 DNA: TGTGCCAGCAGCCTTAATAGCAATCAGCCCCAGCATTTT. Residues: CASSLNSNQPQHF.

The V gene is TRBV2, the J gene TRBJ2-2; 8 bases line up with TRBD2. V trimming: 5 bases; J trimming: 6 bases; junction bases outside the gene matches: 5. CDR1 and CDR2 from the germline V gene are SNHLY and FYNNEI. The CDR3 is 14 amino acids. The CDR3 spells CASSRRTSPGELFF. CDR3 sequence (DNA): TGTGCCAGCAGTCGCCGGACTAGCCCCGGGGAGCTGTTTTTT.

For the CDR3, the DNA is TGTGCCAGCAGTAGGGACAGCACTAATAATTCACCCCTCCACTTT. Amino acids: CASSRDSTNNSPLHF. This sequence joins TRBV3-1 and TRBJ1-6, with 7 bases matching TRBD1. Per germline, CDR1 LGHDT and CDR2 YNNKEL (reference sequence). V trimming: 6 bases; J trimming: 5 bases; junction bases outside the gene matches: 7. The CDR3 covers 15 residues.

The J gene is TRBJ2-1, the V gene TRBV5-1, with 8 bases aligning to TRBD1. From germline, CDR1 is SGHRS and CDR2 YFSETQ. Trimming at V came to 4 bases and at J to 5 bases, leaving 8 bases not matched to a gene. CDR3 length equals 15 residues. The CDR3 loop is CASSESTGVHNEQFF. DNA of the CDR3: TGCGCCAGCAGCGAATCGACAGGGGTCCACAATGAGCAGTTCTTC.

This clonotype was seen only a few times. The V and J genes are TRBV27 and TRBJ2-7; D gene unclear. V lost 6 bases to trimming and J lost 6 bases, with 21 bases between them. Germline CDR1 and CDR2: MNHEY and SMNVEV (reference sequence). The length of the CDR3 is 15 residues. The DNA for the CDR3 is TGTGCCAGCAGCCCACGATATCTCCTTATCTCCGAGCAGTACTTC. Protein: CASSPRYLLISEQYF.

This clonotype was found a few times. The genes are TRBV6-2 or TRBV6-3 and TRBJ2-2; the D call may be TRBD1 or TRBD2 (6 bases each). This CDR3 is 15 amino acids long. V was cut by 6 bases and J by 0 bases, with 11 bases left in between. The germline gives CDR1 MNHEY, CDR2 SVGEGT. The CDR3 loop reads CASRRGTTNTGELFF. The CDR3 coding sequence is TGTGCCAGCAGGCGCGGGACAACGAACACCGGGGAGCTGTTTTTT.